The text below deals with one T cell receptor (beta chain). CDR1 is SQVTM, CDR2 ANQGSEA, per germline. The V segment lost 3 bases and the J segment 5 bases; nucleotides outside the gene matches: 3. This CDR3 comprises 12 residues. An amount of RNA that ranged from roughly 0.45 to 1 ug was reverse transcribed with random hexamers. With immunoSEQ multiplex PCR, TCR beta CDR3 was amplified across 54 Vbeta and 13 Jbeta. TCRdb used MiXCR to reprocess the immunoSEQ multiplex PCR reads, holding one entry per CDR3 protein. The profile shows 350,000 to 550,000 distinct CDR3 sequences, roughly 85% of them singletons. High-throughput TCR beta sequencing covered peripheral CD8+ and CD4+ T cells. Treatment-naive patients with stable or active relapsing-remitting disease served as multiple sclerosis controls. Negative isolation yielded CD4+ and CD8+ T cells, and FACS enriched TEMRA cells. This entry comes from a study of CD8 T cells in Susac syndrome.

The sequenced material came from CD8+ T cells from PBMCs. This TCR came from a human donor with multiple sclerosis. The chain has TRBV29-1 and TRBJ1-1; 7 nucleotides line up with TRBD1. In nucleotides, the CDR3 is TGCAGCGTTGACAGGGGGGATACTGAAGCTTTCTTT. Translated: CSVDRGDTEAFF.